The present TCR beta chain was sequenced within a study of CD4 T cells in relation to SARS-CoV-2 and coronaviruses. Study-wide context: Shared crossreactive spike epitopes were mapped to their HLA restriction.

Here immunoSEQ multiplex PCR was the method, and the copy in TCRdb shows in-frame clones only, minus some. In the table there are roughly 38,000 clones, 84% of which are singletons. Points on this clone: Its target is not known.

This CDR3 region has 15 residues. The germline V gene has CDR1 SNHLY and CDR2 FYNNEI. With V trimmed by 6 bases and J by 5 bases, 13 bases remained unmatched. This chain connects TRBV2 to TRBJ2-7, with TRBD2 matching over 7 bases. The receptor was isolated from an adult with COVID-19. Source material: naive CD4+ T cells from PBMCs, cultured in vitro. Sample subset: naive CD4+ T cells isolated by negative enrichment. The CDR3 here is CASRNRGRTRDEQYF. In DNA, the CDR3 is TGTGCCAGCAGGAATCGCGGAAGGACTAGAGACGAGCAGTACTTC.